Detailed here is one TCR beta chain. The data originate from a study of blood T cell repertoires in COVID-19. Across the study: Nucleic acid was either cDNA or gDNA, and it came from T cells, B-cell-depleted T cells, or PBMCs.

CDR1 is SGHAT, CDR2 FQDESV, per germline (reference sequence). The CDR3 consists of 16 residues. V was pared by 7 bases and J by 5 bases, with 11 bases of the junction left unmatched. Here immunoSEQ multiplex PCR was the method, and the copy in TCRdb shows in-frame clones only, minus some. The sample holds approximately 200,000 clones; about nine tenths are singletons and the top ten take 4.4%. The chain uses TRBV11-1 and TRBJ1-1; 12 bases align to TRBD1. The material sequenced was peripheral blood. The receptor was derived from a man in his fifties with acute or convalescent COVID-19. In nucleotides, the CDR3 is TGTGCCAGCACCTCGGGGACAGGGGGCTCATGGACTGAAGCTTTCTTT. Translating it yields CASTSGTGGSWTEAFF.